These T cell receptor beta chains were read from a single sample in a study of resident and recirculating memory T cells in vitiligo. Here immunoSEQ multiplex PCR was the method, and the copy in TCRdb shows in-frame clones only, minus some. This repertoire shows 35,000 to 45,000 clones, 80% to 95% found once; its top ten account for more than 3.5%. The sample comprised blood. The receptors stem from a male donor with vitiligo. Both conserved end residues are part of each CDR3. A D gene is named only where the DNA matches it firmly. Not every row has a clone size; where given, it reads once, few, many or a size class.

CDR3nt: TGTGCCAGCTTTTGGGGGAGGGAGACCCAGTACTTC
CDR3aa: CASFWGRETQYF
j_gene: TRBJ2-5
d_gene: .
abundance: .
v_gene: TRBV2

CDR3nt: TGTGCCAGCAGCTCCAACGAAAGGGGCTACGAGCAGTACTTC
CDR3aa: CASSSNERGYEQYF
j_gene: TRBJ2-7
d_gene: .
abundance: .
v_gene: TRBV6-5

CDR3nt: TGTGCCAGCAGCTTAGCCGGGTTCCCTGGAAACACCATATATTTT
CDR3aa: CASSLAGFPGNTIYF
j_gene: TRBJ1-3
d_gene: .
abundance: .
v_gene: TRBV7-2

CDR3nt: TGTGCCACCAGCAGAGGACAGGGGGCCACCGGGGAGCTGTTTTTT
CDR3aa: CATSRGQGATGELFF
j_gene: TRBJ2-2
d_gene: TRBD1
abundance: .
v_gene: TRBV15

CDR3nt: TGTGCCAGCAGCTCAGGCGAGACCCAGGGGCAGTTCTTC
CDR3aa: CASSSGETQGQFF
j_gene: TRBJ2-1
d_gene: .
abundance: .
v_gene: TRBV6-6

CDR3nt: TGTGCCAGCAGCAGCCGGGAGTCCTACGAGCAGTACTTC
CDR3aa: CASSSRESYEQYF
j_gene: TRBJ2-7
d_gene: .
abundance: .
v_gene: TRBV13

CDR3nt: TGTGCCAGCAGCCCCCTCGTGAGCTCCTACAATGAGCAGTTCTTC
CDR3aa: CASSPLVSSYNEQFF
j_gene: TRBJ2-1
d_gene: .
abundance: once
v_gene: TRBV7-9

CDR3nt: TGTGCCAGCAGCTTTGGCAGGCCCGGGGATCAGCCCCAGCATTTT
CDR3aa: CASSFGRPGDQPQHF
j_gene: TRBJ1-5
d_gene: .
abundance: .
v_gene: TRBV7-8

CDR3nt: TGTGCCAGCAGCCAAGAGTCAGGGGGGCTTGGCACTGAAGCTTTCTTT
CDR3aa: CASSQESGGLGTEAFF
j_gene: TRBJ1-1
d_gene: TRBD1
abundance: .
v_gene: TRBV4-2

CDR3nt: TGTGCCACCAGCAGAGAGGGAGGGGCCGGTGTAGCTTTCTTT
CDR3aa: CATSREGGAGVAFF
j_gene: TRBJ1-1
d_gene: .
abundance: .
v_gene: TRBV15

CDR3nt: TGTGCCAGCAGCCGGGACTACACCGGGGAGCTGTTTTTT
CDR3aa: CASSRDYTGELFF
j_gene: TRBJ2-2
d_gene: .
abundance: .
v_gene: TRBV2

CDR3nt: TGTGCCAGCAGTGAGCGGGACAGGGGTTTTAGGCAGTACTTC
CDR3aa: CASSERDRGFRQYF
j_gene: TRBJ2-7
d_gene: TRBD1
abundance: .
v_gene: TRBV25-1

CDR3nt: TGCGCCAGCAGCCAAGCCGGGACATCTGGAAACACCATATATTTT
CDR3aa: CASSQAGTSGNTIYF
j_gene: TRBJ1-3
d_gene: .
abundance: .
v_gene: TRBV4-1

CDR3nt: TGTGCCAGCAACCCACAGGGAAGAGCTTCACCCCTCCACTTT
CDR3aa: CASNPQGRASPLHF
j_gene: TRBJ1-6
d_gene: .
abundance: .
v_gene: TRBV6-1

CDR3nt: TGTGCCACAAGAACAGGGGCCAATACGCAGTATTTT
CDR3aa: CATRTGANTQYF
j_gene: TRBJ2-3
d_gene: TRBD1
abundance: .
v_gene: TRBV5-6

CDR3nt: TGTGCCAGCAGCGTACAGGACAGTGTTGGGACAGATACGCAGTATTTT
CDR3aa: CASSVQDSVGTDTQYF
j_gene: TRBJ2-3
d_gene: .
abundance: .
v_gene: TRBV9

CDR3nt: TGTGCCAGTAGTATCCCCGGACAGTATGGCTACACCTTC
CDR3aa: CASSIPGQYGYTF
j_gene: TRBJ1-2
d_gene: .
abundance: .
v_gene: TRBV19

CDR3nt: TGTGCCACGAACACGGGAGGGAACCGACCAGATACGCAGTATTTT
CDR3aa: CATNTGGNRPDTQYF
j_gene: TRBJ2-3
d_gene: TRBD2
abundance: .
v_gene: TRBV10-3

CDR3nt: TGTGCCAGCAGTAGGGGGTTGAACACTGAAGCTTTCTTT
CDR3aa: CASSRGLNTEAFF
j_gene: TRBJ1-1
d_gene: .
abundance: once
v_gene: TRBV5-4

CDR3nt: TGCGCCAGCAGCCAGGTCCCGGTGACAGCTAACTATGGCTACACCTTC
CDR3aa: CASSQVPVTANYGYTF
j_gene: TRBJ1-2
d_gene: .
abundance: .
v_gene: TRBV4-1

CDR3nt: TGTGCCAGCAGCCCTACGCTCGGTACGGACACCGGGGAGCTGTTTTTT
CDR3aa: CASSPTLGTDTGELFF
j_gene: TRBJ2-2
d_gene: .
abundance: .
v_gene: TRBV7-2

CDR3nt: TGTGCCATCCGGGGGAGCACAGATACGCAGTATTTT
CDR3aa: CAIRGSTDTQYF
j_gene: TRBJ2-3
d_gene: .
abundance: .
v_gene: TRBV10-3

CDR3nt: TGTGCCAGCAGCCATGCGGGACAGGGGATGCTGGACACTGAAGCTTTCTTT
CDR3aa: CASSHAGQGMLDTEAFF
j_gene: TRBJ1-1
d_gene: TRBD1
abundance: .
v_gene: TRBV14

CDR3nt: TGTGCCAGCAGCTCTATAACTAGATCTCGCACAGATACGCAGTATTTT
CDR3aa: CASSSITRSRTDTQYF
j_gene: TRBJ2-3
d_gene: .
abundance: .
v_gene: TRBV11-2

CDR3nt: TGTGCCAGCAGTGCAGCTAGCGGGGGAACGAACACCGGGGAGCTGTTTTTT
CDR3aa: CASSAASGGTNTGELFF
j_gene: TRBJ2-2
d_gene: TRBD2
abundance: .
v_gene: TRBV6-1

CDR3nt: TGCAGCGTTCAGGGGGCCCTCACCGGGGAGCTGTTTTTT
CDR3aa: CSVQGALTGELFF
j_gene: TRBJ2-2
d_gene: TRBD1
abundance: .
v_gene: TRBV29-1